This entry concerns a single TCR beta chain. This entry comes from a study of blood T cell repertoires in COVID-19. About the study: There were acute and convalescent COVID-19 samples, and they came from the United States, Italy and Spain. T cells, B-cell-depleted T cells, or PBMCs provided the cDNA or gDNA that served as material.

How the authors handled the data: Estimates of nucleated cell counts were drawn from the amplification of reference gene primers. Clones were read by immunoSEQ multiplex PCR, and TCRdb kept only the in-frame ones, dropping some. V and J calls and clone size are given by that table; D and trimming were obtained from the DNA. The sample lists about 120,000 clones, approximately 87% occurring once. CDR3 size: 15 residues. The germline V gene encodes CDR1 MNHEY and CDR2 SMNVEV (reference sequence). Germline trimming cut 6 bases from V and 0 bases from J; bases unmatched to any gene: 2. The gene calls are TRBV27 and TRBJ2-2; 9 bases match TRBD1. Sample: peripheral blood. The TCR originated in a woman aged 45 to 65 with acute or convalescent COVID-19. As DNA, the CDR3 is TGTGCCAGCAGGAGGACAGGGGCGAACACCGGGGAGCTGTTTTTT. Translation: CASRRTGANTGELFF.